This TCR beta chain emerged from a study of identifying expanded T cells in peripheral blood. Notes on the study in general: Differentially abundant clones: 1 to 1.5 between replicates, 15 to 17 at around 15 days, 19 to 20 at four. Clone count variance between approximately 2-week samples rose with total template count.

For this clone: Its antigen is as yet unknown.

Some clones are missing from TCRdb's copy, which holds only in-frame ones; the method was immunoSEQ multiplex PCR. This table has over 85,000 clones, about 91% appearing once. This CDR3 has 14 amino acids. The V end was cut by 0 bases, the J end by 0 bases, with 6 bases between. In germline, CDR1 is SGHAT, CDR2 FQNNGV. During the collection period, no donor immune events like infections were recorded. The receptor was derived from a person aged 18-69 years in good health. The sequenced material came from blood. This chain uses TRBV11-2 with TRBJ2-7; no clear D gene. The CDR3 DNA reads TGTGCCAGCAGCTTAGAGGGAAGCTCCTACGAGCAGTACTTC. This sequence encodes CASSLEGSSYEQYF.